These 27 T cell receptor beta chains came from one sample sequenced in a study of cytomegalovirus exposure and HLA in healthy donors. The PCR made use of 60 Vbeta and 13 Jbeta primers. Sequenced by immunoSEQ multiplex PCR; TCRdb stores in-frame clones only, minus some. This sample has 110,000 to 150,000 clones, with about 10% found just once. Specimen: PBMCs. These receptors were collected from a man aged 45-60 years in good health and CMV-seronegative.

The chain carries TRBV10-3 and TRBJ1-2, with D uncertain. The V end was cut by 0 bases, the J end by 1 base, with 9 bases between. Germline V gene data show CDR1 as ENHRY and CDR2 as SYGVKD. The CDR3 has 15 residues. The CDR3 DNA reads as TGTGCCATCAGTGAGTCGAGGAGCGATAACTATGGCTACACCTTC. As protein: CAISESRSDNYGYTF.

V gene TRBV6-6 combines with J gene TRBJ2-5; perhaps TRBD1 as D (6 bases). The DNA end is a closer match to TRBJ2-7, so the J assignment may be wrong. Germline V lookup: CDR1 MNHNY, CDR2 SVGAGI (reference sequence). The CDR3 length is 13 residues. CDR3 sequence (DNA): TGTGCCAGCAGTTACGGGGGCCTCTACGAGCAGTACTTC. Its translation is CASSYGGLYEQYF.

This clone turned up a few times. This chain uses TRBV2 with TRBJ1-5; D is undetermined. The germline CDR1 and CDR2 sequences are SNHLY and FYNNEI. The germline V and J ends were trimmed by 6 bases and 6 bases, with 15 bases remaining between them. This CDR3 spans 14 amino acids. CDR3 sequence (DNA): TGTGCCAGCAGCTACAGTGAAGTCGGTCAGCCCCAGCATTTT. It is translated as CASSYSEVGQPQHF.

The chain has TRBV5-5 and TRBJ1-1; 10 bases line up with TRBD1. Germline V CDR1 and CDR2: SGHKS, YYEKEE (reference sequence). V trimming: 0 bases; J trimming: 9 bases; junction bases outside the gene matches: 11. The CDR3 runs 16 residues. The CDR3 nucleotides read TGTGCCAGCAGCTTGGAATTAGTCTTGGACAGGGGGAAAGCTTTCTTT. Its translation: CASSLELVLDRGKAFF.

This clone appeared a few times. The CDR3 loop is CASSQRTGELEKTQYF. The CDR3, as DNA: TGCGCCAGCAGCCAGAGGACAGGGGAATTAGAAAAGACCCAGTACTTC. The chain combines TRBV5-1 with TRBJ2-5; the match to TRBD1 covers 9 bases. J was trimmed by 6 bases and V by 4 bases; bases with no gene match: 13. CDR1 and CDR2 (germline): SGHRS, YFSETQ. The CDR3 is 16 amino acids.

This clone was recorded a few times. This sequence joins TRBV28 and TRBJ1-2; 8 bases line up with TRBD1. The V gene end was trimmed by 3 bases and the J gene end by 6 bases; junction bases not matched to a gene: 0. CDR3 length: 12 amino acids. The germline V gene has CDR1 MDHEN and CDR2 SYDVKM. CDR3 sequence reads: CASSLDRDGYTF. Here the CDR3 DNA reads TGTGCCAGCAGTTTGGACAGGGATGGCTACACCTTC.

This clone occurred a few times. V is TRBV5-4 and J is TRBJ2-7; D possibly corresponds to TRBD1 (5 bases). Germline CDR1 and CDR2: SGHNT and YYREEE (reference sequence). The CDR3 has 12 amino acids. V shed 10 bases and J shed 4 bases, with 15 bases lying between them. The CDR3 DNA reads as TGTGCCGTTGGGTCCCCAGGGTACGAGCAGTACTTC. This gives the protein CAVGSPGYEQYF.

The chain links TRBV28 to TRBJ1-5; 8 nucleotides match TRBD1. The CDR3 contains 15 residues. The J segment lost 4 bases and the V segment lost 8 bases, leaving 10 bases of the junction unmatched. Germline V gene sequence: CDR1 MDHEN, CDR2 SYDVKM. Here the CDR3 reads CASSLRTGLNQPQHF. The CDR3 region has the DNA TGTGCCAGCTCCCTTAGGACAGGGTTAAATCAGCCCCAGCATTTT.

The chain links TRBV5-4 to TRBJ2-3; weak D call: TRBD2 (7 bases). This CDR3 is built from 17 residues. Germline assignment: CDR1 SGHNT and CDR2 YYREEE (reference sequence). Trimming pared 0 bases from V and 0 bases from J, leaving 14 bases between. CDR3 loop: CASSLAGGPTSTDTQYF. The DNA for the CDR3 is TGTGCCAGCAGCTTGGCCGGGGGGCCTACTAGCACAGATACGCAGTATTTT. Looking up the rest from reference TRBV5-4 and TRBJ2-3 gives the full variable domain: ETGVTQSPTHLIKTRGQQVTLRCSSQSGHNTVSWYQQALGQGPQFIFQYYREEENGRGNFPPRFSGLQFPNYSSELNVNALELDDSALYLCASSLAGGPTSTDTQYFGPGTRLTVL.

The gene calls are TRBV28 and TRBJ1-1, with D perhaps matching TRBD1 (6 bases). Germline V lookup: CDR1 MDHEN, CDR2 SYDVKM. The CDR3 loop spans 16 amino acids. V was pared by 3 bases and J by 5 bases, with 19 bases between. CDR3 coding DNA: TGTGCCAGCAGTTTGTCTCGCGGTCAGGGGCGTACTGAAGCTTTCTTT. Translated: CASSLSRGQGRTEAFF.

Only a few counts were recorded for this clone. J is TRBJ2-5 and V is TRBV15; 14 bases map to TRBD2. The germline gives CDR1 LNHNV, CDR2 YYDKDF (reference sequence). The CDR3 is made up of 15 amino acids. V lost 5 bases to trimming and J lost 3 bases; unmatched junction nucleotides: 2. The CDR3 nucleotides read TGTGCCACCAGCCCGGGACTAGCGGGAGAAGAGACCCAGTACTTC. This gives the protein CATSPGLAGEETQYF.

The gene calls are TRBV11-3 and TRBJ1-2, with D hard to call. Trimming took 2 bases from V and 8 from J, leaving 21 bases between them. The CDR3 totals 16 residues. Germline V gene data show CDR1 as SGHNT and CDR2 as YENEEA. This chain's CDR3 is CASSLFPEPLYMGYTF. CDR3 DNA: TGTGCCAGCAGCTTATTCCCTGAGCCACTCTATATGGGCTACACCTTC.

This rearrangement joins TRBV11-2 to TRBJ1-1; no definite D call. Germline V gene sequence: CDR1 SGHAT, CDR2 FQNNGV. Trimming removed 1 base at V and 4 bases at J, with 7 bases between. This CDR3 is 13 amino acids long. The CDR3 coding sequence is TGTGCCAGCAGCTTAGTTATATCCACTGAAGCTTTCTTT. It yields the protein CASSLVISTEAFF.

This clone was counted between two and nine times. The CDR3 sequence is CASSENRAGETQYF. The CDR3 coding sequence is TGTGCCAGCAGTGAGAACAGGGCCGGGGAGACCCAGTACTTC. V usage is TRBV2 and J usage is TRBJ2-5; possibly TRBD1 for D (6 bases). The CDR3 loop spans 14 amino acids. Trimming stripped 3 bases from V and 5 bases from J, with 13 bases between. Germline V gives CDR1 SNHLY, CDR2 FYNNEI.

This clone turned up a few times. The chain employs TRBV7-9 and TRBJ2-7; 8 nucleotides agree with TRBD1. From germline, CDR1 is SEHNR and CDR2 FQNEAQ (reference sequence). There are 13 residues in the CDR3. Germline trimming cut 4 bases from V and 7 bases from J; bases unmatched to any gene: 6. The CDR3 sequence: CASSWQGAGEQYF. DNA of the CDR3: TGTGCCAGCAGCTGGCAGGGGGCCGGGGAGCAGTACTTC. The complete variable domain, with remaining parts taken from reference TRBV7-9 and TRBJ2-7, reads DTGVSQNPRHKITKRGQNVTFRCDPISEHNRLYWYRQTLGQGPEFLTYFQNEAQLEKSRLLSDRFSAERPKGSFSTLEIQRTEQGDSAMYLCASSWQGAGEQYFGPGTRLTVT.

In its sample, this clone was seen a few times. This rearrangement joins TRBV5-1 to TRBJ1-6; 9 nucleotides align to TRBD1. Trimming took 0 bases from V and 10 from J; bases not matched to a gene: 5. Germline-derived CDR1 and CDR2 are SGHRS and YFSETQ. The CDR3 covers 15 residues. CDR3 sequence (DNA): TGCGCCAGCAGCTTGGGCGGACAGGGGAAGTCACCCCTCCACTTT. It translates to CASSLGGQGKSPLHF. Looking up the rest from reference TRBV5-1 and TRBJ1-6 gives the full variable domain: KAGVTQTPRYLIKTRGQQVTLSCSPISGHRSVSWYQQTPGQGLQFLFEYFSETQRNKGNFPGRFSGRQFSNSRSEMNVSTLELGDSALYLCASSLGGQGKSPLHFGNGTRLTVT.

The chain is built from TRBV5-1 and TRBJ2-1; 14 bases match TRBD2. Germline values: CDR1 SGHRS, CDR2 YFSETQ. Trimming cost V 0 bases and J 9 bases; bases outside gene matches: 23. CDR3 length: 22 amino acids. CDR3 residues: CASSLGGWGRGTSGSPPVEQFF. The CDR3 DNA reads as TGCGCCAGCAGCTTGGGAGGTTGGGGCAGGGGGACTAGCGGGAGCCCTCCCGTTGAGCAGTTCTTC.

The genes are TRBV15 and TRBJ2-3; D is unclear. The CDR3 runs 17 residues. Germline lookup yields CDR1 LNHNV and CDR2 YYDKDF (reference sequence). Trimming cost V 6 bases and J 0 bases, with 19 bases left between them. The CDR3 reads CATRKSFIDTSTDTQYF. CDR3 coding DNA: TGTGCCACCAGAAAATCATTCATTGATACTAGCACAGATACGCAGTATTTT.

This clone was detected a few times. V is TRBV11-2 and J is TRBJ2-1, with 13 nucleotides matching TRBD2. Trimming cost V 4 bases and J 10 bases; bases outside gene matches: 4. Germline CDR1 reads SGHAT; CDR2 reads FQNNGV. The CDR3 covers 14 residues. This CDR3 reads CASSSGLAGDEQFF. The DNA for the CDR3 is TGTGCCAGCAGCTCAGGACTAGCGGGAGACGAGCAGTTCTTC.

CDR3 loop: CSVITGETGNTIYF. DNA of the CDR3: TGCAGCGTCATTACAGGGGAGACAGGAAACACCATATATTTT. The V call is TRBV29-1, the J call TRBJ1-3; 7 bases match TRBD1. Germline CDR1 reads SQVTM; CDR2 reads ANQGSEA. There are 14 residues in the CDR3. After removal of 6 bases from V and 4 bases from J, the junction contained 9 bases not matched to a gene.

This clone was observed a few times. The CDR3 loop is CASSPGRLAGGNEQFF. The CDR3 nucleotides read TGTGCCAGCAGCCCCGGGCGACTAGCGGGGGGAAATGAGCAGTTCTTC. The rearrangement joins TRBV11-3 to TRBJ2-1; 13 positions agree with TRBD2. The CDR3 loop spans 16 amino acids. J was trimmed by 7 bases and V by 5 bases; bases with no gene match: 8. Germline V gene sequence: CDR1 SGHNT, CDR2 YENEEA.

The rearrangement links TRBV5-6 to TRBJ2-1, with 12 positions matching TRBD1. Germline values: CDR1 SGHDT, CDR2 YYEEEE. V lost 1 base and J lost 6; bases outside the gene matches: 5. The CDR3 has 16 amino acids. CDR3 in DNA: TGTGCCAGCAGCTTGTTGGGACAGGGGGCGCCCAATGAGCAGTTCTTC. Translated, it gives CASSLLGQGAPNEQFF.

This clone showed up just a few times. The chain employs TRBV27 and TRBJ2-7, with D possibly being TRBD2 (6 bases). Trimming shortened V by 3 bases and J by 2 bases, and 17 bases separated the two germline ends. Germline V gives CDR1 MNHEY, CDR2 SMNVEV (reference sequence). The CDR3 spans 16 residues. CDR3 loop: CASSFIYSGRAYEQYF. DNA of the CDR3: TGTGCCAGCAGTTTCATCTATAGCGGTCGTGCCTACGAGCAGTACTTC.

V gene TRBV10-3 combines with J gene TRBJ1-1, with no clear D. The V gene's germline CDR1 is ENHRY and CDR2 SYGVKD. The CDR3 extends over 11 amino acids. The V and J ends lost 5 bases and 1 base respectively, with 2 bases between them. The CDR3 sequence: CAISQNTEAFF. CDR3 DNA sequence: TGTGCCATCAGTCAGAACACTGAAGCTTTCTTT.

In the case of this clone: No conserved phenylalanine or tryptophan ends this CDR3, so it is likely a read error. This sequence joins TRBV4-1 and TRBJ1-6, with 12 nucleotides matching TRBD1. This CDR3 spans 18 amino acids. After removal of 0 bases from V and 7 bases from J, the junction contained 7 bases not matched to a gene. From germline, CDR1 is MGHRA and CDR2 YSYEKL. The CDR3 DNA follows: TGCGCCAGCAGCCAAGAAAGGGGACAGGGGGCGTCGAATTCACCCCTCCACGTT. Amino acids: CASSQERGQGASNSPLHV.

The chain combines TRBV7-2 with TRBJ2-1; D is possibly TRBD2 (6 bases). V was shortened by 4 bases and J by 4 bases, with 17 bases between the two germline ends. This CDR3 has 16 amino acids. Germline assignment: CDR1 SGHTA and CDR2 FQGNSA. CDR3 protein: CASSSLGMGGYNEQFF. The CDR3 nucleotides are TGTGCCAGCAGCTCCCTGGGGATGGGAGGATACAATGAGCAGTTCTTC.

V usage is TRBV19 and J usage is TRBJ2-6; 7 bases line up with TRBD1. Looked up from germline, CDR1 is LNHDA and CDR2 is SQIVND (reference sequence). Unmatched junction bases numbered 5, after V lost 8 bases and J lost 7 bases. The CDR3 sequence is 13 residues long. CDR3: CASAEGAANVLTF. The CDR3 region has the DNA TGTGCCAGTGCTGAGGGGGCCGCCAACGTCCTGACTTTC.